This section outlines one T cell receptor beta chain sequence together with its context. The source of the sample is a study of blood T cell repertoires in COVID-19. About the research overall: Acute and convalescent COVID-19 specimens originated in the United States, Italy and Spain. In each case, the material was cDNA or gDNA derived from T cells, B-cell-depleted T cells, or PBMCs.

Germline lookup yields CDR1 MNHEY and CDR2 SVGEGT. This CDR3 spans 15 amino acids. With 0 bases removed from V and 0 bases from J, the gap between germline ends came to 6 bases. Original methodology: Amplification of reference gene primers provided the estimated nucleated cell counts. Clones were sequenced by immunoSEQ multiplex PCR, and TCRdb holds only the in-frame ones, with some missing. D and trimming were read from the DNA, whereas the V and J calls and clone size are those reported in that table. The sample records over 45,000 clones, 65% to 85% being singletons. V and J are TRBV6-2 or TRBV6-3 and TRBJ1-3; D is undetermined. The source is an elderly woman with acute or convalescent COVID-19. Sequencing was done on a sample of peripheral blood. The CDR3 loop reads CASSYSGVSGNTIYF. For the CDR3, the DNA is TGTGCCAGCAGTTACTCCGGGGTCTCTGGAAACACCATATATTTT.